A selection of T cell receptor beta chains follows, all from one sample in a study of T cell clonotyping in hematopoietic cell transplantation. Some clones are missing from TCRdb's copy, which holds only in-frame ones; the method was immunoSEQ multiplex PCR. The sample consists of fewer than 20,000 clones, over 65% of them appearing once. Material: PBMCs, obtained 100 days after allogeneic stem cell transplant. The receptors come from a male patient aged 55-69 years who had an allogeneic stem cell transplant from a related donor, so the T cells may come from the graft donor. Some clones in this sample may be carry-over from other donors' samples. Both conserved end residues are part of each CDR3. The order of the fields is J gene, V gene, clone size, D gene, CDR3 protein, CDR3 DNA. The D gene is left open where the match is weak. Rows may omit the clone size; those that give it use once, few, many or a size class.

j_gene: TRBJ2-7; v_gene: TRBV7-2; abundance: NA; d_gene: TRBD1; CDR3aa: CASSLDRGHYEQYF; CDR3nt: TGTGCCAGCAGCTTAGACAGGGGGCACTACGAGCAGTACTTC
j_gene: TRBJ2-2; v_gene: TRBV6-5; abundance: NA; d_gene: TRBD1; CDR3aa: CASSWAGGGTGELFF; CDR3nt: TGTGCCAGCAGTTGGGCAGGGGGCGGTACCGGGGAGCTGTTTTTT
j_gene: TRBJ2-1; v_gene: TRBV11-3; abundance: NA; d_gene: NA; CDR3aa: CASSSPNEQFF; CDR3nt: TGTGCCAGCAGCTCGCCCAATGAGCAGTTCTTC
j_gene: TRBJ2-5; v_gene: TRBV2; abundance: NA; d_gene: TRBD1; CDR3aa: CASSEMVAQGAGETQYF; CDR3nt: TGCGCCAGCAGTGAAATGGTGGCGCAGGGGGCTGGAGAGACCCAGTACTTC
j_gene: TRBJ1-5; v_gene: TRBV10-3; abundance: NA; d_gene: NA; CDR3aa: CAISDPSQPQHF; CDR3nt: TGTGCCATCAGTGACCCTAGCCAGCCCCAGCATTTT
j_gene: TRBJ1-6; v_gene: TRBV5-1; abundance: NA; d_gene: TRBD1; CDR3aa: CASSLRTGNSPLHF; CDR3nt: TGCGCCAGCAGCTTACGGACAGGAAATTCACCCCTCCACTTT
j_gene: TRBJ1-2; v_gene: TRBV10-3; abundance: NA; d_gene: NA; CDR3aa: CAISPAGLGGYGYTF; CDR3nt: TGTGCCATCAGTCCAGCCGGACTAGGCGGCTATGGCTACACCTTC
j_gene: TRBJ2-7; v_gene: TRBV6-5; abundance: NA; d_gene: TRBD1; CDR3aa: CASSPDRGLPYEQYF; CDR3nt: TGTGCCAGCAGTCCGGACAGGGGGCTTCCCTACGAGCAGTACTTC
j_gene: TRBJ2-7; v_gene: TRBV6-1; abundance: few; d_gene: NA; CDR3aa: CASRGGYYEQYF; CDR3nt: TGTGCCAGCAGGGGCGGATACTACGAGCAGTACTTC
j_gene: TRBJ2-2; v_gene: TRBV2; abundance: NA; d_gene: NA; CDR3aa: CASSPGLTGELFF; CDR3nt: TGTGCCAGCAGCCCCGGACTTACCGGGGAGCTGTTTTTT
j_gene: TRBJ1-6; v_gene: TRBV19; abundance: few; d_gene: NA; CDR3aa: CASRHGGNSPLHF; CDR3nt: TGTGCCAGTAGACATGGAGGAAATTCACCCCTCCACTTT
j_gene: TRBJ2-7; v_gene: TRBV6-5; abundance: NA; d_gene: NA; CDR3aa: CASSPTGVDEQYF; CDR3nt: TGTGCCAGCAGTCCCACGGGGGTGGACGAGCAGTACTTC
j_gene: TRBJ2-7; v_gene: TRBV14; abundance: NA; d_gene: TRBD1; CDR3aa: CASSQEGTVAFKQYF; CDR3nt: TGTGCCAGCAGCCAAGAGGGGACAGTGGCTTTCAAGCAGTACTTC
j_gene: TRBJ2-7; v_gene: TRBV12-5; abundance: NA; d_gene: NA; CDR3aa: CASGLAGSGGVQQYF; CDR3nt: TGTGCTAGTGGTTTGGCTGGATCGGGCGGAGTACAGCAGTACTTC
j_gene: TRBJ1-4; v_gene: TRBV4-3; abundance: NA; d_gene: TRBD1; CDR3aa: CASSQGQGVANEKLFF; CDR3nt: TGCGCCAGCAGCCAAGGGCAGGGGGTCGCTAATGAAAAACTGTTTTTT
j_gene: TRBJ1-5; v_gene: TRBV19; abundance: NA; d_gene: NA; CDR3aa: CASRQPGGSGNQPQHF; CDR3nt: TGTGCCAGTAGGCAACCCGGGGGGTCGGGCAATCAGCCCCAGCATTTT
j_gene: TRBJ1-6; v_gene: TRBV5-8; abundance: NA; d_gene: TRBD1; CDR3aa: CASSYGTGSSPLHF; CDR3nt: TGTGCCAGCAGCTACGGGACAGGGAGTTCACCCCTCCACTTT
j_gene: TRBJ2-7; v_gene: TRBV11-2; abundance: NA; d_gene: TRBD1; CDR3aa: CASSLVATGFYEQYF; CDR3nt: TGTGCCAGCAGCTTAGTGGCGACAGGGTTCTACGAGCAGTACTTC
j_gene: TRBJ2-7; v_gene: TRBV4-3; abundance: NA; d_gene: NA; CDR3aa: CASSQTRTYEQYF; CDR3nt: TGCGCCAGCAGCCAAACACGAACCTACGAGCAGTACTTC
j_gene: TRBJ2-3; v_gene: TRBV28; abundance: NA; d_gene: TRBD1; CDR3aa: CASSSRGTGADTQYF; CDR3nt: TGTGCCAGCAGTTCCCGTGGGACAGGGGCTGATACGCAGTATTTT
j_gene: TRBJ1-1; v_gene: TRBV5-6; abundance: NA; d_gene: TRBD1; CDR3aa: CASSLSGQGWFTEAFF; CDR3nt: TGTGCCAGCAGCTTGTCCGGACAGGGGTGGTTCACTGAAGCTTTCTTT
j_gene: TRBJ1-2; v_gene: TRBV27; abundance: NA; d_gene: NA; CDR3aa: CASSTLGRVGGYTF; CDR3nt: TGTGCCAGTTCCACCCTGGGCAGGGTAGGTGGCTACACCTTC
j_gene: TRBJ2-5; v_gene: TRBV27; abundance: NA; d_gene: TRBD2; CDR3aa: CASSLLASGGVGYQETQYF; CDR3nt: TGTGCCAGCAGTTTATTGGCTAGCGGGGGGGTAGGGTACCAAGAGACCCAGTACTTC
j_gene: TRBJ2-7; v_gene: TRBV6-5; abundance: NA; d_gene: NA; CDR3aa: CASGGSYEQYF; CDR3nt: TGTGCCAGCGGCGGCTCCTACGAGCAGTACTTC
j_gene: TRBJ2-2; v_gene: TRBV9; abundance: NA; d_gene: TRBD2; CDR3aa: CASSGGLSGGYTGELFF; CDR3nt: TGTGCCAGCAGCGGCGGCCTTAGCGGGGGGTACACCGGGGAGCTGTTTTTT
j_gene: TRBJ1-2; v_gene: TRBV5-1; abundance: NA; d_gene: NA; CDR3aa: CASSLEAAYGYTF; CDR3nt: TGCGCCAGCAGCTTGGAGGCAGCCTATGGCTACACCTTC
j_gene: TRBJ1-1; v_gene: TRBV6-1; abundance: few; d_gene: NA; CDR3aa: CASSALTNTEAFF; CDR3nt: TGTGCCAGCAGTGCACTTACGAACACTGAAGCTTTCTTT
j_gene: TRBJ1-5; v_gene: TRBV2; abundance: NA; d_gene: NA; CDR3aa: CASSESNQPQHF; CDR3nt: TGTGCCAGCAGTGAAAGCAATCAGCCCCAGCATTTT
j_gene: TRBJ2-5; v_gene: TRBV6-1; abundance: NA; d_gene: TRBD2; CDR3aa: CASSEPKGLMWTQYF; CDR3nt: TGTGCCAGCAGTGAGCCTAAGGGACTAATGTGGACCCAGTACTTC
j_gene: TRBJ1-5; v_gene: TRBV7-6; abundance: NA; d_gene: NA; CDR3aa: CASSLDAGNQPQHF; CDR3nt: TGTGCCAGCAGCTTAGACGCCGGGAATCAGCCCCAGCATTTT
j_gene: TRBJ2-2; v_gene: TRBV9; abundance: NA; d_gene: NA; CDR3aa: CASSETSPGELFF; CDR3nt: TGTGCCAGCAGCGAGACTAGTCCCGGGGAGCTGTTTTTT
j_gene: TRBJ1-2; v_gene: TRBV14; abundance: NA; d_gene: NA; CDR3aa: CASSQQGLRYGYTF; CDR3nt: TGTGCCAGCAGCCAGCAGGGCTTGCGGTATGGCTACACCTTC
j_gene: TRBJ1-1; v_gene: TRBV29-1; abundance: NA; d_gene: NA; CDR3aa: CSAQLGVAFF; CDR3nt: TGCAGCGCGCAACTGGGGGTAGCTTTCTTT
j_gene: TRBJ2-3; v_gene: TRBV4-2; abundance: once; d_gene: NA; CDR3aa: CASSQATRGFTDTQYF; CDR3nt: TGTGCCAGCAGCCAAGCTACCCGGGGGTTCACAGATACGCAGTATTTT
j_gene: TRBJ2-5; v_gene: TRBV29-1; abundance: NA; d_gene: NA; CDR3aa: CSVEKVWTGRAEEETQYF; CDR3nt: TGCAGCGTTGAGAAAGTGTGGACGGGCCGGGCAGAAGAAGAGACCCAGTACTTC
j_gene: TRBJ2-1; v_gene: TRBV9; abundance: NA; d_gene: TRBD2; CDR3aa: CASSVDYGGAGNEQFF; CDR3nt: TGTGCCAGCAGCGTAGATTACGGGGGGGCCGGAAATGAGCAGTTCTTC
j_gene: TRBJ1-5; v_gene: TRBV19; abundance: NA; d_gene: TRBD1; CDR3aa: CASHPGGGLLDQPQHF; CDR3nt: TGTGCCAGTCACCCAGGGGGCGGGTTATTAGATCAGCCCCAGCATTTT